This T cell receptor beta chain was sequenced in a study of beta chain features in type 1 diabetes. Whole-study context: Investigators examined approximately 110,000,000 sorted cells across all samples. Study-level results: VDJ junctions from type 1 diabetes patients carried fewer insertions and larger deletions. PCR might favor shorter templates, equally in patients and controls. Moderate but significant shortening of TCRB CDR3s was recorded in all four CD4+ subsets from Type 1 diabetes patients.

Since all of the isolated RNA was reverse transcribed, expressed TCRB transcripts were what got sequenced. Profiled with immunoSEQ multiplex PCR; TCRdb holds only in-frame clones, not every one. The sample holds around 150,000 clones, roughly 9% seen once. Sorting of CD4+ naive, central memory, regulatory and stem cell-like memory cells was performed via CD45RO/CCR7/CD25/CD127/CD95/CD27. On this clone itself: The antigen is unknown.

The germline V and J ends were trimmed by 5 bases and 1 base, with 9 bases remaining between them. CDR3 length: 13 residues. Germline values: CDR1 SGHRS, CDR2 YFSETQ. This TCR derives from a woman in her 30s with type 1 diabetes. V gene TRBV5-1 combines with J gene TRBJ2-5; D is uncertain. The specimen sequenced was central memory CD4+ T cells from blood. CDR3 amino acids: CASRTTVQETQYF. The DNA of the CDR3 is TGCGCCAGCAGAACAACAGTCCAAGAGACCCAGTACTTC.